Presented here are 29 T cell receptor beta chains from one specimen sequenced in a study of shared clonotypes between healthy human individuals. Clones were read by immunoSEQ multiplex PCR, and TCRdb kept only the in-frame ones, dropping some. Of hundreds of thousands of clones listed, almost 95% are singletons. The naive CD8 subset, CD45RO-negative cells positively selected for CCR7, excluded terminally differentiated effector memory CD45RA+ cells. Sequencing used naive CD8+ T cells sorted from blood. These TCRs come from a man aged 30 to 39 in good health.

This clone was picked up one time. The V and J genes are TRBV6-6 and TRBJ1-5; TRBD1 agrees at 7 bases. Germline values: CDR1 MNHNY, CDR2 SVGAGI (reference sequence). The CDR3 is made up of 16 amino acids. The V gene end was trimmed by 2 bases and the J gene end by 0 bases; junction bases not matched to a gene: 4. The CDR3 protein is CASSYGTDISNQPQHF. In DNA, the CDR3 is TGTGCCAGCAGTTACGGGACAGACATTAGCAATCAGCCCCAGCATTTT.

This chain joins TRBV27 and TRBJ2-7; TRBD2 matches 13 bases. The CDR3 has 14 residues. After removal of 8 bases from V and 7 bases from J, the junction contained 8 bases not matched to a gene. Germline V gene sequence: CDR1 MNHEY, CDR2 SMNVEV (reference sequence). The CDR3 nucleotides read TGTGCCAGCGGGCGGACTAGCGGGAGTTATGAGCAGTACTTC. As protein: CASGRTSGSYEQYF.

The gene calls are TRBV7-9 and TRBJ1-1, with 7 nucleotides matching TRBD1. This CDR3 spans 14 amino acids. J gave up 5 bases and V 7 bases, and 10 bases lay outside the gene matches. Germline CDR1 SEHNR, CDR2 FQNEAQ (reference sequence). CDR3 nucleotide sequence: TGTGCCAGCACGAGGGGGACAGCGGGGACTGAAGCTTTCTTT. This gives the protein CASTRGTAGTEAFF.

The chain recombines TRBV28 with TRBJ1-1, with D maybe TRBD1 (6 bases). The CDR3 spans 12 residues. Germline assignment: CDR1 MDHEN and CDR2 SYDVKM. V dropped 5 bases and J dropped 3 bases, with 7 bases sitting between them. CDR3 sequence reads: CASSPGDTEAFF. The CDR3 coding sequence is TGTGCCAGCAGTCCAGGGGACACTGAAGCTTTCTTT.

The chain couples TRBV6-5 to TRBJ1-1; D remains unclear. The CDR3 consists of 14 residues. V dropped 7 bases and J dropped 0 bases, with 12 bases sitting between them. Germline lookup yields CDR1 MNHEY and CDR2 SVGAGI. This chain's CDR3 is CASTEDLMNTEAFF. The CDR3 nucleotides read TGTGCCAGCACGGAGGACCTCATGAACACTGAAGCTTTCTTT.

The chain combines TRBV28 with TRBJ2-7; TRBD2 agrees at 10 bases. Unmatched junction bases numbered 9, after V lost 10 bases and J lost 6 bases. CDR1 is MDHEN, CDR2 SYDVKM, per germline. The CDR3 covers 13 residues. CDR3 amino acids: CATSLAGVSEQYF. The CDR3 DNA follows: TGTGCCACCTCCCTAGCGGGAGTAAGCGAGCAGTACTTC.

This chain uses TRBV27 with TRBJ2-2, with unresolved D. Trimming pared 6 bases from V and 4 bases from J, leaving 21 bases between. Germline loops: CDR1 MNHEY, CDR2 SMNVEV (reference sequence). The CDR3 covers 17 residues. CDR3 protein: CASSLLMAYVPTGELFF. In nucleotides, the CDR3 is TGTGCCAGCAGCTTACTTATGGCCTATGTTCCCACCGGGGAGCTGTTTTTT.

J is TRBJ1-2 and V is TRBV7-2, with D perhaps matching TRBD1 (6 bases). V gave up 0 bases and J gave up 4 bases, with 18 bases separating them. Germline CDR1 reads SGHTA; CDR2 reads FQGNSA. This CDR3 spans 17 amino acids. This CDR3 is CASSLAFQQGKGYGYTF. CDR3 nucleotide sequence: TGTGCCAGCAGCTTAGCTTTTCAGCAGGGGAAGGGCTATGGCTACACCTTC.

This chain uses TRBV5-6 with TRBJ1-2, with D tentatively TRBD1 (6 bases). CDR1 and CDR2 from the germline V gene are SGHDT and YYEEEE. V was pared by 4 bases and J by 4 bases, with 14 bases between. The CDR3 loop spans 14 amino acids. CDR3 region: CASSMMGGGYGYTF. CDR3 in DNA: TGTGCCAGCAGCATGATGGGAGGGGGCTATGGCTACACCTTC.

The CDR3 nucleotides are TGTGCCAGTAGTACACCGGGACTAGTAAATGAGCAGTTCTTC. This gives the protein CASSTPGLVNEQFF. The chain couples TRBV19 to TRBJ2-1, with TRBD2 identical over 8 bases. The CDR3 totals 14 residues. J lost 7 bases, V lost 4 bases, and 6 bases had no gene match. CDR1 and CDR2 from the germline V gene are LNHDA and SQIVND (reference sequence).

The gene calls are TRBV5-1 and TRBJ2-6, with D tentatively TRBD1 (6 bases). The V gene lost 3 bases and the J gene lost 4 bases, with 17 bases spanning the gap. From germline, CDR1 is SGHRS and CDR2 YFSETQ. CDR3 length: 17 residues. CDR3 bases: TGCGCCAGCAGCTCCAGCTCAGCAGGGGCCGGGGCCAACGTCCTGACTTTC. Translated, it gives CASSSSSAGAGANVLTF.

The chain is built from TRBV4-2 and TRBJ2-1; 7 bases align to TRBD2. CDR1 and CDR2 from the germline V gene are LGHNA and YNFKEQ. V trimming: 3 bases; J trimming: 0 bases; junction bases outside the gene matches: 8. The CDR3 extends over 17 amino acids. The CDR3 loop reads CASSHLAGEISYNEQFF. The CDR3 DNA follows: TGTGCCAGCAGCCATCTGGCGGGGGAGATCTCCTACAATGAGCAGTTCTTC.

In nucleotides, the CDR3 is TGCGCCAGCAGCCAAGATATCGGGAGTTCAGGCTACGAGCAGTACTTC. Translated: CASSQDIGSSGYEQYF. The chain joins TRBV4-3 to TRBJ2-7; a possible D gene is TRBD2 (6 bases). Germline lookup yields CDR1 LGHNA and CDR2 YSLEER. The CDR3 extends over 16 amino acids. V was shortened by 0 bases and J by 3 bases, with 15 bases between the two germline ends.

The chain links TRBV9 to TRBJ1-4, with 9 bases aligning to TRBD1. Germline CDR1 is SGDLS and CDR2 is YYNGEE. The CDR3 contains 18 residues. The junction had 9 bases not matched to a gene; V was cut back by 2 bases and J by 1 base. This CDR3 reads CASSVLDRGSVTNEKLFF. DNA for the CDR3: TGTGCCAGCAGCGTTTTGGACAGGGGATCGGTAACTAATGAAAAACTGTTTTTT.

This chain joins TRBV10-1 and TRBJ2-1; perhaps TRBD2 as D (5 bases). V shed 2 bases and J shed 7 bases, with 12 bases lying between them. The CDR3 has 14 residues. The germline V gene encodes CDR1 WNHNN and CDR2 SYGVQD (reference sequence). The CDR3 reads CASSEMAGLNEQFF. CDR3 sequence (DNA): TGCGCCAGCAGTGAGATGGCGGGCCTGAATGAGCAGTTCTTC.

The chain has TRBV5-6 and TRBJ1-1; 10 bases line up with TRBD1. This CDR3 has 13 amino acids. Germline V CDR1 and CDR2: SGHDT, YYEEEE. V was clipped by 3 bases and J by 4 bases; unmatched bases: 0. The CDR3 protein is CASSWTGGTEAFF. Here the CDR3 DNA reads TGTGCCAGCAGCTGGACAGGGGGCACTGAAGCTTTCTTT.

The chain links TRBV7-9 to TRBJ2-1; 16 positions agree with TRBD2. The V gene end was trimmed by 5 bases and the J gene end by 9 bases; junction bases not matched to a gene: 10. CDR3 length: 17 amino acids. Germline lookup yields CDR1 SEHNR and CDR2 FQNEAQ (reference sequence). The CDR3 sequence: CASSTPGTSGREGEQFF. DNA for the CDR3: TGTGCCAGCAGCACCCCGGGGACTAGCGGGAGGGAGGGTGAGCAGTTCTTC.

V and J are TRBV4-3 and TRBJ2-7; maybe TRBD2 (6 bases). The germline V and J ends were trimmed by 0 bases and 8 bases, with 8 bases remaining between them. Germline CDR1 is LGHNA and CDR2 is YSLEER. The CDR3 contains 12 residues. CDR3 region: CASSQEGRKQYF. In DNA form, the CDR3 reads TGCGCCAGCAGCCAAGAAGGGAGGAAGCAGTACTTC.

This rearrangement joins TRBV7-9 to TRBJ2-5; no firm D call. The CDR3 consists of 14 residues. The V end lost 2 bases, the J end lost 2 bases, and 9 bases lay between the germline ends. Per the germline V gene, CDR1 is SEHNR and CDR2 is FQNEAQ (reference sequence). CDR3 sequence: CASSLFAEQETQYF. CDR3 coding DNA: TGTGCCAGCAGCTTATTCGCGGAACAAGAGACCCAGTACTTC.

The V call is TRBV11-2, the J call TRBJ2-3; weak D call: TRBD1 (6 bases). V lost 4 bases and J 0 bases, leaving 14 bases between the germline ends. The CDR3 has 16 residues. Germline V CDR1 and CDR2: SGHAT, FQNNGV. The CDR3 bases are TGTGCCAGCAGCTCCTCCCACCAGGGGAGCACAGATACGCAGTATTTT. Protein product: CASSSSHQGSTDTQYF.

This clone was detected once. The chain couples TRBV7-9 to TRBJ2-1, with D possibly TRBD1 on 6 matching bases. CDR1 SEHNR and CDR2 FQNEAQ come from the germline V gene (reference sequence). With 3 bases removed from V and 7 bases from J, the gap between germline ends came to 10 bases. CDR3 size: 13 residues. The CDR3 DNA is TGTGCCAGCAGCTTCCCCGGGACAAATGAGCAGTTCTTC. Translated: CASSFPGTNEQFF.

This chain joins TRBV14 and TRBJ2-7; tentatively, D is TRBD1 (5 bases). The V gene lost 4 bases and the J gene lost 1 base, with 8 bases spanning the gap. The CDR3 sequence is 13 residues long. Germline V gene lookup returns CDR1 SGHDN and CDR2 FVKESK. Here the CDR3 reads CASSPRVSYEQYF. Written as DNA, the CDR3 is TGTGCCAGCAGCCCCAGGGTGTCCTACGAGCAGTACTTC. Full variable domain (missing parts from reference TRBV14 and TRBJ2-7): EAGVTQFPSHSVIEKGQTVTLRCDPISGHDNLYWYRRVMGKEIKFLLHFVKESKQDESGMPNNRFLAERTGGTYSTLKVQPAELEDSGVYFCASSPRVSYEQYFGPGTRLTVT.

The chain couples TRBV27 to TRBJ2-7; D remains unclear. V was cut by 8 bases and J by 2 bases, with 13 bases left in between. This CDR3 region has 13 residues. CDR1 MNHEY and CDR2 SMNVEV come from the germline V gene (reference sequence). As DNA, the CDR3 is TGTGCCAGCGCACCGGGCGTCGCCTACGAGCAGTACTTC. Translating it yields CASAPGVAYEQYF.

CDR3 DNA sequence: TGTGCCAGCAGCTCGGGGGCTCAGAATGAGCAGTTCTTC. Its translation: CASSSGAQNEQFF. This chain joins TRBV7-9 and TRBJ2-1, with D possibly called TRBD1 or TRBD2 (6 bases each). This CDR3 spans 13 amino acids. CDR1 and CDR2 from the germline V gene are SEHNR and FQNEAQ (reference sequence). The V end lost 4 bases, the J end lost 7 bases, and 11 bases lay between the germline ends.

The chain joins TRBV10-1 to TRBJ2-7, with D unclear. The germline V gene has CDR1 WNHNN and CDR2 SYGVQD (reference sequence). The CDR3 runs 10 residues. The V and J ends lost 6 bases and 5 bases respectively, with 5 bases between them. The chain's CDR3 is CASSRHEQYF. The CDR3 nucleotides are TGCGCCAGCAGCCGCCACGAGCAGTACTTC.

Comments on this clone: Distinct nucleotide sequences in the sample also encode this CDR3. The chain's CDR3 is CASSLSWGNTGELFF. DNA for the CDR3: TGTGCCAGCAGTTTATCCTGGGGGAACACCGGGGAGCTGTTTTTT. The chain employs TRBV27 and TRBJ2-2; D ambiguous. CDR1 and CDR2 from the germline V gene are MNHEY and SMNVEV (reference sequence). This CDR3 comprises 15 residues. V lost 0 bases, J lost 1 base, and 6 bases lay in between.

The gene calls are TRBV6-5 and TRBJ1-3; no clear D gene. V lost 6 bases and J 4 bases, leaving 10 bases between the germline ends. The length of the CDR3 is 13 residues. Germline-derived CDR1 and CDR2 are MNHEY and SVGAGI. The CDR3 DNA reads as TGTGCCAGCAGCCCCTCGCCGGGAAACACCATATATTTT. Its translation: CASSPSPGNTIYF.

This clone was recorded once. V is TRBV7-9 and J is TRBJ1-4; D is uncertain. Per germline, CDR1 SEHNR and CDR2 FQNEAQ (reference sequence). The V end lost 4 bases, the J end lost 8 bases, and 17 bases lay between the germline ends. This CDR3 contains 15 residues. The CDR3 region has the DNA TGTGCCAGCAGCTCCCCGGACCTAATAGGGGAAAAACTGTTTTTT. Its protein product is CASSSPDLIGEKLFF.

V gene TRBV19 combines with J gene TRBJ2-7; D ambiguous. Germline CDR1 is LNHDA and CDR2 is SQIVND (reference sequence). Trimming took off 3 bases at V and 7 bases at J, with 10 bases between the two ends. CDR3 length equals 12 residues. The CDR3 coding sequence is TGTGCCAGTAGTATGGGTTCCCTAGAGCAGTACTTC. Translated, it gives CASSMGSLEQYF.